The 2 T cell receptor beta chains below were found in one sample sequenced in a study of T cells in Graves' hyperthyroidism and ophthalmopathy. TCR beta CDR3 regions were amplified from RNA. When the TCR CDR3 underwent first-round RT-PCR, the HTBI primer set was used. TCRdb independently ran MiXCR on the multiplex PCR reads; one entry per CDR3 protein. The data show more than 500,000 distinct CDR3 sequences, approximately 15% seen once. The sample consisted of blood. The receptors stem from a middle-aged woman with Graves' hyperthyroidism.

The chain links TRBV10-3 to TRBJ2-1; 11 nucleotides match TRBD2. CDR3 length: 18 residues. Germline loops: CDR1 ENHRY, CDR2 SYGVKD. The V and J ends lost 2 bases and 0 bases, in that order; junction bases with no gene match: 6. CDR3 nucleotides: TGTGCCATCAGTGAGGCTAGCGGGAGGCCTAGCTCCTACAATGAGCAGTTCTTC. Translating it yields CAISEASGRPSSYNEQFF.

This clonotype was detected many times. The chain employs TRBV18 and TRBJ2-2, with D perhaps being TRBD1 or TRBD2 (5 bases each). Per germline, CDR1 KGHSH and CDR2 LQKENI. The CDR3 has 16 amino acids. Trimming removed 0 bases at V and 1 base at J, with 9 bases between. The CDR3 nucleotides read TGTGCCAGCTCACCACCGGCAGGGAGGAACACCGGGGAGCTGTTTTTT. Its protein is CASSPPAGRNTGELFF.